This T cell receptor (beta chain) was observed in a study of cytomegalovirus exposure and HLA in healthy donors. Study at large: Prior work identified around 120 million unique TCR beta sequences in 150 million to 200 million T cells. Study-wide results and caveats: A prior analysis recorded that most TCR beta V segments were productive about 87% or about 30% of the time. A further, later analysis showed that HLA-associated TCR beta chains (compared with equally common others) were more clonally expanded.

CDR1 MNHEY and CDR2 SMNVEV come from the germline V gene (reference sequence). Trimming pared 6 bases from V and 1 base from J, leaving 13 bases between. The CDR3 runs 15 residues. In the PCR, 60 Vbeta and 13 Jbeta primers were used. Libraries were prepared by immunoSEQ multiplex PCR; TCRdb keeps only in-frame clonotypes and omits some of them. This sample carries 150,000 or so clones, 75% of them seen once, and the ten largest clones take over 3%. About this clone itself: Its antigen is unknown.

The V and J genes are TRBV27 and TRBJ1-5; possibly TRBD1 for D (5 bases). The sequencing sample was made of PBMCs. The receptor was isolated from a man aged 40-49 years in good health and CMV-seronegative. In DNA, the CDR3 is TGTGCCAGCAGCCGGGGGGGAAGGAGCAATCAGCCCCAGCATTTT. The encoded protein is CASSRGGRSNQPQHF.